The entry below gives a single T cell receptor beta chain sequence along with its context. The data were obtained in a study of control samples from healthy donors and cancer patients. TCRdb's table, derived via immunoSEQ multiplex PCR, lists solely in-frame clones and lacks some. This sample has 100,000 to 150,000 clones, with approximately 92% found just once. Between the trimmed V and J ends, which lost 5 bases and 5 bases, there was a span of 4 bases. The CDR3 consists of 11 residues. Germline loops: CDR1 SGHNT, CDR2 YENEEA. The chain combines TRBV11-3 with TRBJ2-1, with D uncertain. The TCR sequence derives from a man younger than 35 in good health. Sequencing was carried out using blood. CDR3: CASSKDNEQFF. Here the CDR3 DNA reads TGTGCCAGCAGCAAAGACAATGAGCAGTTCTTC.